Listed here are 2 T cell receptor beta chains from one sample, sequenced in a study of blood T cells in healthy people across ages. Primed by a sample-barcoded 5' primer and a J-beta primer mix, a second PCR proceeded for about 6 to 12 cycles. TCRdb called the 5' RACE reads again in MiXCR, with one record for every CDR3 protein. The data contain 1,800,000 or so distinct CDR3 sequences, 30% to 40% of them singletons. Sequencing was carried out using blood. Receptor source: a human donor in good health.

The J gene is TRBJ1-5, the V gene TRBV28; 9 bases align to TRBD1. J lost 1 base, V lost 4 bases, and 8 bases had no gene match. This CDR3 has 17 residues. Per germline, CDR1 MDHEN and CDR2 SYDVKM. CDR3 sequence reads: CASSSTDRGGSNQPQHF. The CDR3, as DNA: TGTGCCAGCAGTTCGACGGACAGGGGAGGGAGCAATCAGCCCCAGCATTTT.

This clonotype was observed a handful of times. The genes are TRBV28 and TRBJ2-7, with TRBD1 identical over 9 bases. Germline CDR1 reads MDHEN; CDR2 reads SYDVKM. The CDR3 covers 15 residues. V lost 6 bases, J lost 3 bases, and 9 bases stayed unmatched. The CDR3 region has the DNA TGTGCCAGCAGCGAGCATACAGGGGGCAGCTACGAGCAGTACTTC. Amino acids: CASSEHTGGSYEQYF.